The T cell receptor (beta chain) under discussion was sequenced for a study of T cell responses to AZD1222 COVID-19 vaccine. Notes on the study in general: Donors, mostly white British, included more females; clonal diversity was possibly underestimated. The repertoires were collected only after the peak T cell response.

TCRdb's copy holds only in-frame clones and misses some; the assay was immunoSEQ multiplex PCR. The profile shows 150,000 to 200,000 clones, approximately 90% of them singletons. Trimming removed 3 bases from V and 4 bases from J, with 16 bases in between. Germline V gene data show CDR1 as SGHTS and CDR2 as YDEGEE. This CDR3 has 15 residues. A note on this clone: The antigen remains undetermined.

The specimen was peripheral blood, collected 28 days after the second AZD1222 dose. This TCR came from an adult who received the AZD1222 COVID-19 vaccine. The rearrangement links TRBV5-8 to TRBJ1-2; possible D gene TRBD1, 5 bases. CDR3 DNA sequence: TGTGCCAGCAGCTCGATGGGGCGGGGAATCTATGGCTACACCTTC. Its protein product is CASSSMGRGIYGYTF.